This T cell receptor (beta chain) was observed in a study of cytomegalovirus exposure and HLA in healthy donors. A multiplex PCR was run with 60 Vbeta primers and 13 Jbeta primers. Using immunoSEQ multiplex PCR, the repertoire was profiled, and TCRdb retains in-frame clones only, with some absent. The table lists roughly 140,000 clones, 82% of them singletons. The CDR3 consists of 13 residues. CDR1 SGHKS and CDR2 YYEKEE come from the germline V gene (reference sequence). V was trimmed by 0 bases and J by 2 bases, leaving 5 bases between them. In the case of this clone: Its target is unknown.

Study results and limitations: Presence/absence results assume similar sequencing depth per donor, which may not hold. Most subjects had HLA-A and HLA-B alleles reportedly predicted accurately by TCR beta sequences. The later analysis indicated that the majority of CMV-associated TCR beta chains appeared HLA-restricted. Later on, a genetic analysis was performed. It linked a missense variant in DCLRE1C with V- and J-gene trimming of TCR beta.

The sample was PBMCs. This TCR was sampled from a male donor in good health and CMV-seronegative. The V and J genes are TRBV5-5 and TRBJ2-5, with D hard to call. CDR3 residues: CASSLEQQETQYF. CDR3 nucleotide sequence: TGTGCCAGCAGCTTGGAACAGCAAGAGACCCAGTACTTC.